The T cell receptor beta chain under discussion was sequenced for a study of T cells in Graves' hyperthyroidism and ophthalmopathy (dated by TCRdb to about 2019). General notes on the study: Peripheral blood samples were taken at the time of initial diagnosis, prior to any treatment. To identify distinguishing TCR V-J signatures, a discovery cohort of 90 to 100 patients was used, comprising 40 to 45 with Graves' ophthalmopathy and 55 to 65 with stable Graves' hyperthyroidism. Prospective prediction of ophthalmopathy was tested in an independent validation cohort consisting of 18 to 20 hyperthyroidism patients and some 17 patients who later progressed to ophthalmopathy. The roughly 100 discovery patients were divided at random into training and test sets in a 7:3 ratio. The study also compared thyroid tissue and blood T-cell repertoires from a handful of Graves' hyperthyroidism patients. Once sampling was done, hyperthyroidism patients were given methimazole at a starting dose of 30 mg daily, whereas ophthalmopathy patients were given high-dose intravenous methylprednisolone. According to the paper, TCR Vbeta CDR3 sequencing was carried out on approximately 140 peripheral blood samples, which came from 40 to 45 ophthalmopathy, around 74 hyperthyroidism and some 17 progressor patients. The research as a whole found: In cross-validation, a model built on a 13 V-J signature told ophthalmopathy apart from stable hyperthyroidism with over 85% sensitivity and about 81% specificity, and in testing the same model reached 80%/75%. In validation, the model predicted progression to ophthalmopathy a median of roughly 6.5 months before onset, with around 70% sensitivity and 72.22% specificity. No statistical method was used to fix the sample size in advance, and group allocation was not hidden from the investigators. Blood samples also contained most of the expanded thyroid clonotypes (frequency above 0.001), which suggests that blood repertoires may reflect thyroid immune responses.

TCR beta CDR3 regions were amplified from RNA transcripts. For the first round of RT-PCR on the TCR CDR3, the HTBI primer set was used together with the Qiagen OneStep RT-PCR kit. Libraries were constructed in a second round of multiplex PCR, after which size selection and purification were carried out. Paired-end sequencing of the libraries was performed with 100 bp reads on an Illumina HiSeq2000. The original pipeline was this. SOAPnuke was used to process the raw data, throwing out any read that contained adapters or uncalled bases, had a mean Phred below 15, or lacked an exact constant-primer or identifier match. COPE v1.2.5 was used to merge the high-quality paired reads, and each unique nucleotide sequence was defined as a clonotype. MiTCR v1.1 was used to align clonotypes to the IMGT TRBV, TRBD and TRBJ reference segments. Analysis was restricted to V-J combinations with a frequency above 0.0001, which covered roughly 99% of repertoires. The TCS score was defined as the ratio of F50 (clonal expansion) to E x V (chaos), calculated using BLOSUM62-based TCRdist between CDR3 peptides within each V-J. Welch's t-statistics and random forest reduced 500 to 550 V-J features to 13, which were used in a naive Bayes classifier (R e1071). Thyroid-blood repertoire similarity was quantified with the Morisita-Horn index. TCRdb trimmed the raw reads at Q25, called clones with MiXCR and kept productive beta chains. Merged by CDR3 protein, the rows form single entries marked with the most common genes and DNA. These V and J calls are TCRdb output, not the study's own analysis. The sample yields about 840,000 distinct CDR3 sequences; 38% were counted once. Jointly, the top ten make up more than 7% of the sample.

This clonotype was counted once. The antigen it recognizes is unknown. Base quality data are lacking; no much larger clone is found one base away. A single read is weak support. From a lookup of the germline V gene (reference sequence), CDR1 and CDR2 are SEHNR and FQNEAQ. Measured from the cysteine to the phenylalanine, the CDR3 is 16 residues long. Left in the record is the CDR3 DNA by itself, 48 bases read in frame from the first base. V lost 3 bases and J lost 5 bases, and the count of bases not matched to a germline gene is 10. A patient counted as having stable Graves' hyperthyroidism if no progression to ophthalmopathy occurred over 18 months of follow-up. Hyperthyroidism patients were aged 18 to 65 years and newly diagnosed, with disease duration of less than 2 months. Exclusion was applied to patients with uncontrolled infections, other autoimmune diseases, pregnancy or lactation. Clinical symptoms, serum thyroxine and TRAb, thyroid ultrasound, and orbital computed tomography formed the basis for the diagnoses. PBMCs were isolated from approximately 10 ml of fresh peripheral blood by Ficoll-Paque density gradient centrifugation. Total RNA was extracted with Trizol reagent, and quality was checked on an Agilent 2100 Bioanalyzer.

The sequence was obtained from a man aged 18 to 30 with Graves' hyperthyroidism. Recombination joined TRBV7-9 with TRBJ2-7; TRBD1 aligns with 10 central bases. The material sequenced was blood. The CDR3 region reads CASSFGSPGQGNEQYF. The nucleotide sequence is TGTGCCAGCAGCTTTGGGAGTCCGGGACAGGGGAACGAGCAGTACTTC.